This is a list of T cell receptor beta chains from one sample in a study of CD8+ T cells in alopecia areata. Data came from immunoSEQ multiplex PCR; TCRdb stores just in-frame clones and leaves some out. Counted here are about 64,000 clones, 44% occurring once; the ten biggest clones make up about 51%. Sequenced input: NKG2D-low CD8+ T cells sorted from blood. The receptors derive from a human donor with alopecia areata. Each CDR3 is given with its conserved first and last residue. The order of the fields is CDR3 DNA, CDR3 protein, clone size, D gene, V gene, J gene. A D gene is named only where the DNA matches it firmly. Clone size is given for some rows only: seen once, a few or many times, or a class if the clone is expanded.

CDR3 DNA: TGTGCCAGCAGCTTAGTCTTTTCTCCCCAAGAGACCCAGTACTTC; CDR3 protein: CASSLVFSPQETQYF; clone size: -; D gene: -; V gene: TRBV7-9; J gene: TRBJ2-5
CDR3 DNA: TGTGCCAGCAGCCCCGTGGGGGACTCTGGAAACACCATATATTTT; CDR3 protein: CASSPVGDSGNTIYF; clone size: few; D gene: -; V gene: TRBV7-2; J gene: TRBJ1-3
CDR3 DNA: TGCGCCAGCAGCCAAGATGGGCCTGGGGGAGCCCGCACAGATACGCAGTATTTT; CDR3 protein: CASSQDGPGGARTDTQYF; clone size: few; D gene: -; V gene: TRBV4-3; J gene: TRBJ2-3
CDR3 DNA: TGCAGCGTCGCCCGCCCGGGCTACGAGCAGTACTTC; CDR3 protein: CSVARPGYEQYF; clone size: -; D gene: -; V gene: TRBV29-1; J gene: TRBJ2-7
CDR3 DNA: TGTGCCAGCAGCCGCTCGAGGGGTAGGAAGCAGCCCCAGCATTTT; CDR3 protein: CASSRSRGRKQPQHF; clone size: -; D gene: -; V gene: TRBV6-5; J gene: TRBJ1-5
CDR3 DNA: TGCGCCAGCAGCCAAGAAGGGCGCACAGATACGCAGTATTTT; CDR3 protein: CASSQEGRTDTQYF; clone size: once; D gene: -; V gene: TRBV4-3; J gene: TRBJ2-3
CDR3 DNA: TGCAGCGTTGAAGGCCGGCAGGGATTCACAGATACGCAGTATTTT; CDR3 protein: CSVEGRQGFTDTQYF; clone size: -; D gene: -; V gene: TRBV29-1; J gene: TRBJ2-3
CDR3 DNA: TGTGCCAGCAGTTTTCGGGACAGGGTTTACAATGAGCAGTTCTTC; CDR3 protein: CASSFRDRVYNEQFF; clone size: few; D gene: TRBD1; V gene: TRBV28; J gene: TRBJ2-1
CDR3 DNA: TGTGCCAGCAGCGTAGGAGCGGACAACTACGAGCAGTACTTC; CDR3 protein: CASSVGADNYEQYF; clone size: -; D gene: -; V gene: TRBV9; J gene: TRBJ2-7
CDR3 DNA: TGTGCCAGCAGGGGTCTCCCGCCCGAGGGTGATGAGCAGTTCTTC; CDR3 protein: CASRGLPPEGDEQFF; clone size: -; D gene: -; V gene: TRBV7-8; J gene: TRBJ2-1
CDR3 DNA: TGTGCCAGCACTCAGACTAGCAGGTCCTACAATGAGCAGTTCTTC; CDR3 protein: CASTQTSRSYNEQFF; clone size: -; D gene: TRBD2; V gene: TRBV7-9; J gene: TRBJ2-1
CDR3 DNA: TGCGCCAGCAGAGGACAGGGAACCGACGAGCAGTACTTC; CDR3 protein: CASRGQGTDEQYF; clone size: -; D gene: TRBD1; V gene: TRBV5-1; J gene: TRBJ2-7
CDR3 DNA: TGCAGCGTGGCAGGACAGTCCTACGAGCAGTACTTC; CDR3 protein: CSVAGQSYEQYF; clone size: few; D gene: -; V gene: TRBV29-1; J gene: TRBJ2-7
CDR3 DNA: TGTGCCAGCAGCCCCCCCGGGAGTAGCACAGATACGCAGTATTTT; CDR3 protein: CASSPPGSSTDTQYF; clone size: few; D gene: -; V gene: TRBV7-9; J gene: TRBJ2-3
CDR3 DNA: TGTGCCACCAGCGGGGGCGTTGGGGACACCGGGGAGCTGTTTTTT; CDR3 protein: CATSGGVGDTGELFF; clone size: -; D gene: -; V gene: TRBV15; J gene: TRBJ2-2
CDR3 DNA: TGTGCCAGCAGCCCGAAGTGGCAGGGCCCCTACGAGCAGTACTTC; CDR3 protein: CASSPKWQGPYEQYF; clone size: -; D gene: -; V gene: TRBV5-6; J gene: TRBJ2-7
CDR3 DNA: TGTGCCAGCAGTGAATCCCGGAAGACCCAGTACTTC; CDR3 protein: CASSESRKTQYF; clone size: -; D gene: -; V gene: TRBV25-1; J gene: TRBJ2-5
CDR3 DNA: TGTGCCAGCAGTTTAGGGCAGAACACTGAAGCTTTCTTT; CDR3 protein: CASSLGQNTEAFF; clone size: -; D gene: -; V gene: TRBV27; J gene: TRBJ1-1
CDR3 DNA: TGTGCCAGCAGCTTGGAGGGAGGACCGCGGACCTACGAGCAGTACTTC; CDR3 protein: CASSLEGGPRTYEQYF; clone size: -; D gene: -; V gene: TRBV5-6; J gene: TRBJ2-7
CDR3 DNA: TGTGCCAGCGCAGGCGGGGCGGGTCAAGAGACCCAGTACTTC; CDR3 protein: CASAGGAGQETQYF; clone size: -; D gene: -; V gene: TRBV28; J gene: TRBJ2-5
CDR3 DNA: TGCGCCAGCAGCCAAGACCCGGGACAGGGGCAAGAGACCCAGTACTTC; CDR3 protein: CASSQDPGQGQETQYF; clone size: -; D gene: TRBD1; V gene: TRBV4-3; J gene: TRBJ2-5
CDR3 DNA: TGTGCCAGCAGTTTGTCCTGGGGTAGGCCCTACGAGCAGTACTTC; CDR3 protein: CASSLSWGRPYEQYF; clone size: -; D gene: -; V gene: TRBV2; J gene: TRBJ2-7